Sequencing of this TCR beta chain was carried out in a study of blood T cell repertoires in COVID-19. On the study more broadly: Sites across the United States, Italy and Spain contributed samples from acute and convalescent COVID-19. PBMCs, B-cell-depleted T cells, or T cells were the source of the cDNA or gDNA that made up the material.

This table comes from immunoSEQ multiplex PCR, and its TCRdb copy is limited to in-frame clones, with some not included. This table holds roughly 260,000 clones, roughly nine tenths found once. The source of this sequence is a man aged 60 to 69 who had recovered from COVID-19. Input material: peripheral blood.

Here the CDR3 reads CASSLWTQGGTGELFF. CDR3 bases: TGTGCCAGCAGCTTATGGACCCAAGGGGGTACCGGGGAGCTGTTTTTT. This chain connects TRBV7-3 to TRBJ2-2; TRBD1 is a possible D gene (6 bases). The germline gives CDR1 SGHTA, CDR2 FQGTGA. The length of the CDR3 is 16 residues. Trimming pared 2 bases from V and 5 bases from J, leaving 15 bases between.